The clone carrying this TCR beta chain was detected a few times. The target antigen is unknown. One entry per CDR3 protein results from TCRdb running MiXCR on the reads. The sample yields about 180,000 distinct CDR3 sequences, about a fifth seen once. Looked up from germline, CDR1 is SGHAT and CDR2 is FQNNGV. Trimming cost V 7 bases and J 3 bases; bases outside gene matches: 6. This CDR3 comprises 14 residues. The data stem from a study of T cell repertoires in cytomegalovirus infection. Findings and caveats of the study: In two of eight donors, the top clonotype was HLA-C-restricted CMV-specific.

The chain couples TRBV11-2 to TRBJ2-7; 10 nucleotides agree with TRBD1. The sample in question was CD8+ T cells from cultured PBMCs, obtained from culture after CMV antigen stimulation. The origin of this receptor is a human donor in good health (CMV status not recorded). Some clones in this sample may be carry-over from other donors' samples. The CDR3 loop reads CASISRDRGYEQYF. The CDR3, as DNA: TGTGCCAGCATCTCCCGGGACAGGGGCTACGAGCAGTACTTC.